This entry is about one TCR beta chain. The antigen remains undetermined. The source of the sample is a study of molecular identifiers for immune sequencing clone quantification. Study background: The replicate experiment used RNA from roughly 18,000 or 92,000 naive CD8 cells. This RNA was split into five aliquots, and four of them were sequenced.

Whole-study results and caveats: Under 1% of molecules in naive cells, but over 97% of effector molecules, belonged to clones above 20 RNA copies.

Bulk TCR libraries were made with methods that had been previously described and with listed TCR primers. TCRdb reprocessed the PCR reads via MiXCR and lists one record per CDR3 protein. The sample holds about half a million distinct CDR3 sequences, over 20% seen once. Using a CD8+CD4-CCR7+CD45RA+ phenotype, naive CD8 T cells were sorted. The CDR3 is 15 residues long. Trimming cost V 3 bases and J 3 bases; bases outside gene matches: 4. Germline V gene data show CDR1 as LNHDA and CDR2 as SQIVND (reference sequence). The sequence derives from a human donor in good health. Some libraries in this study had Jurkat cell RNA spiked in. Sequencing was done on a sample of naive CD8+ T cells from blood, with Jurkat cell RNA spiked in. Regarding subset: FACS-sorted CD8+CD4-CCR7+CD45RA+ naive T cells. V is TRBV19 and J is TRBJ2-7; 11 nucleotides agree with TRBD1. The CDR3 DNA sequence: TGTGCCAGTAGTATTTATGGGACAGGGGGCTACGAGCAGTACTTC. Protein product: CASSIYGTGGYEQYF.